The 17 T cell receptor beta chains below were found in one sample sequenced in a study of T cell repertoires in cytomegalovirus infection. TCRdb fed the reads into MiXCR, producing one record per CDR3 protein. The repertoire holds tens of thousands of distinct CDR3 sequences, with 20% to 25% as singletons. Their antigen targets remain unknown. Specimen: CD8+ T cells from cultured PBMCs, collected from culture after CMV antigen stimulation. The receptors were gathered from a human donor in good health (CMV status not recorded). Some clones in this sample may be carry-over from other donors' samples.

The V gene is TRBV6-6, the J gene TRBJ2-3; no clear D gene. The CDR3 covers 11 residues. Trimming shortened V by 7 bases and J by 6 bases, and 8 bases separated the two germline ends. Germline lookup yields CDR1 MNHNY and CDR2 SVGAGI (reference sequence). CDR3 nucleotides: TGTGCCAGCACCCAAGGGGATACGCAGTATTTT. Translated: CASTQGDTQYF.

CDR3 nucleotides: TGCGCCAGCAGCCAATCAGGGAACACTGAAGCTTTCTTT. This codes for CASSQSGNTEAFF. V is TRBV4-1 and J is TRBJ1-1; unclear D gene. Trimming pared 2 bases from V and 1 base from J, leaving 5 bases between. Germline V gene sequence: CDR1 MGHRA, CDR2 YSYEKL. The CDR3 loop spans 13 amino acids.

In its sample, this clonotype was seen a few times. This rearrangement joins TRBV6-5 to TRBJ1-1; the match to TRBD1 covers 8 bases. V trimming: 2 bases; J trimming: 14 bases; junction bases outside the gene matches: 7. Per the germline V gene, CDR1 is MNHEY and CDR2 is SVGAGI. The CDR3 extends over 12 amino acids. Written as DNA, the CDR3 is TGTGCCAGCAGTTACACAGGGGGAGTTGTATTCTTT. Its protein product is CASSYTGGVVFF.

CDR3 in amino acids: CASSLGGEYNLLYEQYF. The DNA of the CDR3 is TGTGCCAGCAGCCTCGGGGGGGAATATAACCTACTCTACGAGCAGTACTTC. The chain uses TRBV11-2 and TRBJ2-7, with TRBD2 matching 8 bases. From germline, CDR1 is SGHAT and CDR2 FQNNGV. V gave up 5 bases and J gave up 3 bases; unmatched junction bases: 15. CDR3 size: 17 residues.

Here the CDR3 reads CASSVGLSQSNQPQHF. The DNA of the CDR3 is TGTGCCAGCAGCGTCGGCCTGTCACAGAGCAATCAGCCCCAGCATTTT. The chain has TRBV12-3 or TRBV12-4 and TRBJ1-5; D remains unclear. This CDR3 is built from 16 residues. V gave up 6 bases and J gave up 1 base, with 16 bases separating them.

This clonotype was detected only a few times. The chain combines TRBV6-2 or TRBV6-3 with TRBJ1-1; D is uncertain. The CDR3 is made up of 16 amino acids. Trimming left V 4 bases short and J 0 bases short, with 15 bases between. CDR1 and CDR2 from the germline V gene are MNHEY and SVGEGT. This chain's CDR3 is CASSLEVGFMNTEAFF. The CDR3 coding sequence is TGTGCCAGCAGTTTAGAGGTGGGCTTCATGAACACTGAAGCTTTCTTT.

This clonotype was seen more than once but under ten times. The chain has TRBV7-8 and TRBJ2-1, with D possibly matching TRBD1 (6 bases). This CDR3 contains 15 residues. Germline V gene sequence: CDR1 SGHVS, CDR2 FQNEAQ. Trimming removed 1 base from V and 2 bases from J, with 9 bases in between. CDR3 DNA sequence: TGTGCCAGCAGCTTAGGGGGGCCCGCCTACAATGAGCAGTTCTTC. It translates to CASSLGGPAYNEQFF. Full variable domain (rest looked up from reference TRBV7-8 and TRBJ2-1): GAGVSQSPRYKVAKRGQDVALRCDPISGHVSLFWYQQALGQGPEFLTYFQNEAQLDKSGLPSDRFFAERPEGSVSTLKIQRTQQEDSAVYLCASSLGGPAYNEQFFGPGTRLTVL.

The chain carries TRBV27 and TRBJ2-4; D is perhaps TRBD1 (6 bases). This CDR3 is 14 amino acids long. With 6 bases removed from V and 4 bases from J, the gap between germline ends came to 13 bases. The germline gives CDR1 MNHEY, CDR2 SMNVEV (reference sequence). CDR3 region: CASSPGTNKNIQYF. As DNA, the CDR3 is TGTGCCAGCAGCCCCGGGACAAATAAAAACATTCAGTACTTC.

This chain joins TRBV7-8 and TRBJ1-5; weak D call: TRBD1 (5 bases). The CDR3 has 17 residues. The germline V gene has CDR1 SGHVS and CDR2 FQNEAQ. The germline V and J ends were trimmed by 3 bases and 1 base, with 16 bases remaining between them. CDR3 protein: CASSLVVGAGSNQPQHF. Written as DNA, the CDR3 is TGTGCCAGCAGCTTGGTAGTCGGGGCAGGGAGCAATCAGCCCCAGCATTTT.

The rearrangement uses TRBV12-3 or TRBV12-4 and TRBJ1-5; D gene uncertain. The CDR3 sequence is 11 residues long. Trimming cost V 8 bases and J 9 bases, with 11 bases left between them. CDR3 sequence reads: CASGPGWPQHF. The CDR3, as DNA: TGTGCCAGCGGCCCGGGGTGGCCCCAGCATTTT.

In this sample, this clonotype turned up a few times. The gene calls are TRBV10-3 and TRBJ1-5; possible D gene TRBD1, 5 bases. Germline lookup yields CDR1 ENHRY and CDR2 SYGVKD. The CDR3 length is 13 residues. V dropped 6 bases and J dropped 4 bases, with 10 bases sitting between them. This chain's CDR3 is CAIRDIWNQPQHF. The DNA of the CDR3 is TGTGCCATCAGGGACATATGGAATCAGCCCCAGCATTTT.

The chain is built from TRBV2 and TRBJ2-3; 7 bases align to TRBD1. CDR3 size: 16 residues. V lost 1 base, J lost 2 bases, and 6 bases stayed unmatched. Per the germline V gene, CDR1 is SNHLY and CDR2 is FYNNEI. The DNA for the CDR3 is TGTGCCAGCAGTGAAGGCATGGGGACAGACACAGATACGCAGTATTTT. It codes for CASSEGMGTDTDTQYF.

V and J are TRBV7-9 and TRBJ2-7; D gene ambiguous. The ends were cut back, 1 base at V and 3 bases at J, with 7 bases in the middle. Germline CDR1 SEHNR, CDR2 FQNEAQ (reference sequence). The CDR3 has 13 residues. CDR3 in amino acids: CASSLGDIYEQYF. The CDR3 nucleotides read TGTGCCAGCAGCTTAGGCGATATCTACGAGCAGTACTTC.

The rearrangement uses TRBV12-3 or TRBV12-4 and TRBJ1-4; D might be TRBD1 (5 bases). CDR3 length: 13 residues. Between the trimmed V and J ends, which lost 3 bases and 8 bases, there was a span of 10 bases. CDR3 sequence (DNA): TGTGCCAGCAGTTTCTGGGGGAAAGAAAAACTGTTTTTT. Amino acids: CASSFWGKEKLFF.

The rearrangement links TRBV6-5 to TRBJ2-5; a weak D match, TRBD2 (7 bases). Germline CDR1 is MNHEY and CDR2 is SVGAGI. V lost 6 bases, J lost 5 bases, and 19 bases lay in between. The CDR3 length is 15 residues. CDR3 region: CASRALTGGGETQYF. In DNA, the CDR3 is TGTGCCAGCAGGGCACTTACGGGGGGCGGGGAGACCCAGTACTTC.

The sample holds a few counts of this clonotype. The rearrangement uses TRBV7-6 and TRBJ1-1; no clear D. Between the trimmed V and J ends, which lost 5 bases and 1 base, there was a span of 14 bases. From germline, CDR1 is SGHVS and CDR2 FNYEAQ. This CDR3 region has 15 residues. This CDR3 reads CASSPQSTGNTEAFF. The CDR3 DNA is TGTGCCAGCAGCCCGCAGTCGACGGGGAACACTGAAGCTTTCTTT. The whole variable domain, filled in from reference TRBV7-6 and TRBJ1-1, reads GAGVSQSPRYKVTKRGQDVALRCDPISGHVSLYWYRQALGQGPEFLTYFNYEAQQDKSGLPNDRFSAERPEGSISTLTIQRTEQRDSAMYRCASSPQSTGNTEAFFGQGTRLTVV.

This chain joins TRBV7-2 and TRBJ1-5; D gene unclear. Germline CDR1 is SGHTA and CDR2 is FQGNSA. This CDR3 contains 13 residues. Trimming removed 8 bases from V and 6 bases from J, with 14 bases in between. CDR3 DNA: TGTGCCAGCGGGGATAGTCTGAGTCAGCCCCAGCATTTT. Encoded protein: CASGDSLSQPQHF.